The T cell receptor (beta chain) under discussion was sequenced for a study of blood T cell repertoires in COVID-19 (dated by TCRdb to the early 2020s). Concerning the study at large: Samples from collaborators originated in the United States, Italy and Spain and spanned both the acute and convalescent phases of COVID-19. The prospective study material was composed of cDNA or gDNA derived from T cells, B-cell-depleted T cells, or PBMCs. Subjects who had been exposed to COVID-19, were actively infected with it, or had recovered from it provided the deeply sampled blood TCRbeta repertoires that made up the dataset. The repertoires were released in a freely available public database intended as a resource for research on the immune response to SARS-CoV-2. The samples were drawn from the first 160 participants of the ongoing ImmuneRACE study and from 1,254 subjects provided by 6 global collaborators. Sample metadata almost always included a de-identified subject ID, COVID-19 status, age in years and sex. Where HLA class I and class II types were available, the types were taken from metadata supplied by the sample provider, not from assay-based typing.

Collaborating institutions collected whole blood in K2EDTA tubes following their own protocols. For TCRbeta analysis, collaborators shipped samples as frozen whole blood, isolated PBMCs, or DNA extracted from either of those sample types. About this clone itself: Its binding antigen is unknown. There are no base qualities to consult, and no much larger clone falls within one base.

From the cysteine up to the phenylalanine, the CDR3 has a length of 14 residues. Only CDR3 DNA remains: 42 bases, in frame from the first base. CDR1 and CDR2 were assigned from the germline V gene as ENHRY and SYGVKD. V lost 10 bases and J lost 0 bases; the stretch between them is 13 bases long. Study-wide findings and limitations: How much clinical and demographic metadata was included differed by source and by participant, and the metadata was provided uncurated.

TCRbeta CDR3 regions were amplified from genomic DNA using the immunoSEQ Assay, a bias-controlled multiplex PCR. Per the original workflow: Within the assay, amplification of reference gene primers was used to estimate how many nucleated cells each sample contained. To quantify the absolute abundance of each unique TCRbeta CDR3 rearrangement, sequence reads were collapsed and filtered. For each sample, productive Simpson clonality was calculated as the square root of Simpson's diversity index across productive rearrangements. What TCRdb holds here is the immuneACCESS table cut down to in-frame rearrangements. Part of the clones is not present; checked against another copy, under half of the missing clones reflect an unresolved V gene, and the others are unexplained. The V and J calls and clone size were taken over from that table, and D and trimming were inferred from the DNA. The sample yields around 220,000 clones; over 80% were counted once. Roughly 5% of the sample lies in the top ten.

The source of this sequence is a human donor in a cohort sampled during active COVID-19. The chain uses TRBV10-3 and TRBJ1-3, with the D gene uncertain. Sequenced material: peripheral blood. The DNA is TGTGCCACCAAGACGGACTCCTCTGGAAACACCATATATTTT. The resulting protein is CATKTDSSGNTIYF.